These 25 T cell receptor beta chains came from one sample sequenced in a study of shared clonotypes between healthy human individuals. The table came from immunoSEQ multiplex PCR; TCRdb's copy has only in-frame clones and leaves some out. The sample records fewer than 650,000 clones, around 78% being singletons. The sample was PBMCs. These receptors were taken from a woman in her thirties or forties in good health. Some clones in this sample may be carry-over from other donors' samples.

This clone was detected many times. The V call is TRBV4-2, the J call TRBJ2-1; 11 bases align to TRBD2. V lost 0 bases and J lost 4; bases outside the gene matches: 8. CDR3 size: 18 residues. Germline CDR1 is LGHNA and CDR2 is YNFKEQ. CDR3 amino acids: CASSQDGGLAGGYNEQFF. Here the CDR3 DNA reads TGTGCCAGCAGCCAAGATGGGGGGTTAGCGGGAGGGTACAATGAGCAGTTCTTC.

This clone was detected once. The V and J genes are TRBV10-3 and TRBJ2-7; 9 positions agree with TRBD1. The CDR3 has 16 residues. CDR1 and CDR2 (germline): ENHRY, SYGVKD. The ends lost 6 bases at V and 7 bases at J; junction bases unmatched: 16. The CDR3 region is CAISTPRGQGSGEQYF. The CDR3 nucleotides read TGTGCCATCAGCACGCCGAGGGGACAGGGCTCAGGTGAGCAGTACTTC.

The chain uses TRBV28 and TRBJ2-4, with 10 bases aligning to TRBD2. CDR3 size: 16 residues. The germline gives CDR1 MDHEN, CDR2 SYDVKM. V shed 5 bases, J shed 9 bases, and the junction held 13 bases outside the gene matches. CDR3 sequence (DNA): TGTGCCAGCAGTCCGGGACTAGCGCGAGAGGGGGGCATTCAGTACTTC. Its protein is CASSPGLAREGGIQYF. The complete variable domain, with remaining parts taken from reference TRBV28 and TRBJ2-4, reads DVKVTQSSRYLVKRTGEKVFLECVQDMDHENMFWYRQDPGLGLRLIYFSYDVKMKEKGDIPEGYSVSREKKERFSLILESASTNQTSMYLCASSPGLAREGGIQYFGAGTRLSVL.

This clone has just one count. The genes are TRBV4-1 and TRBJ2-4, with D hard to call. V shed 1 base and J shed 6 bases, with 10 bases lying between them. Per germline, CDR1 MGHRA and CDR2 YSYEKL. The CDR3 contains 14 residues. Written as DNA, the CDR3 is TGCGCCAGCAGCCAAGGACCTCGGTTAAACATTCAGTACTTC. Translation: CASSQGPRLNIQYF.

The rearrangement uses TRBV15 and TRBJ1-2, with D possibly TRBD1 on 5 matching bases. Germline V CDR1 and CDR2: LNHNV, YYDKDF (reference sequence). The CDR3 contains 14 residues. The V gene lost 4 bases and the J gene lost 2 bases, with 11 bases spanning the gap. The CDR3 sequence: CATSTLQENYGYTF. CDR3 DNA sequence: TGTGCCACCAGCACCCTACAGGAAAACTATGGCTACACCTTC.

This clone was picked up a small number of times. This chain joins TRBV18 and TRBJ1-2, with D possibly being TRBD1 (5 bases). The germline CDR1 and CDR2 sequences are KGHSH and LQKENI. The CDR3 is 16 amino acids. Between the trimmed V and J ends, which lost 3 bases and 8 bases, there was a span of 22 bases. CDR3 nucleotide sequence: TGTGCCAGCTCACCCCAAGTAATGGACACGGGGCTCGGCTACACCTTC. It specifies CASSPQVMDTGLGYTF.

As for this clone: This specimen includes other DNA sequences encoding the same CDR3. The gene calls are TRBV27 and TRBJ2-7; D is undetermined. CDR3 length: 13 residues. Germline assignment: CDR1 MNHEY and CDR2 SMNVEV (reference sequence). With 5 bases removed from V and 0 bases from J, the gap between germline ends came to 8 bases. In DNA form, the CDR3 reads TGTGCCAGCAGTCCCCGCAGCTCCTACGAGCAGTACTTC. Translated, it gives CASSPRSSYEQYF.

The V gene is TRBV6-6, the J gene TRBJ2-1; 8 bases line up with TRBD2. This CDR3 spans 16 amino acids. J was trimmed by 4 bases and V by 2 bases; bases with no gene match: 7. CDR1 MNHNY and CDR2 SVGAGI come from the germline V gene (reference sequence). As DNA, the CDR3 is TGTGCCAGCAGTTACGCCCAGCGGGAGCCTTACAATGAGCAGTTCTTC. This codes for CASSYAQREPYNEQFF.

This chain uses TRBV19 with TRBJ2-7; 8 bases are a match to TRBD2. CDR1 LNHDA and CDR2 SQIVND come from the germline V gene (reference sequence). This CDR3 contains 13 residues. Losses at the gene ends were 4 bases for V and 4 bases for J; bases not matched to a gene: 3. The CDR3 nucleotides read TGTGCCAGTAGTAGTGCGGGAGGTTACGAGCAGTACTTC. Translation gives CASSSAGGYEQYF.

This chain links TRBV5-1 with TRBJ2-7, with 7 bases matching TRBD2. Losses at the gene ends were 4 bases for V and 11 bases for J; bases not matched to a gene: 18. In germline, CDR1 is SGHRS, CDR2 YFSETQ. This CDR3 spans 15 amino acids. CDR3: CASSPGGEGPNREYF. CDR3 coding DNA: TGCGCCAGCAGCCCGGGGGGTGAAGGGCCAAATAGGGAGTACTTC.

The rearrangement links TRBV7-9 to TRBJ1-2; possible D gene TRBD1, 5 bases. V was cut by 1 base and J by 6 bases, with 15 bases left in between. The CDR3 is 15 amino acids. The V gene's germline CDR1 is SEHNR and CDR2 FQNEAQ (reference sequence). CDR3 sequence (DNA): TGTGCCAGCAGCTTAGTCTCGTTCGGGGGGGATGGCTACACCTTC. Amino acid sequence: CASSLVSFGGDGYTF.

As concerns this clone: A clone one base away is much larger, so this may be a read error. Different DNA sequences within this sample yield the same CDR3. V gene TRBV5-1 combines with J gene TRBJ2-2, with D hard to call. CDR1 SGHRS and CDR2 YFSETQ come from the germline V gene. The V end lost 0 bases, the J end lost 1 base, and 4 bases lay between the germline ends. This CDR3 contains 14 residues. CDR3 nucleotide sequence: TGCGCCAGCAGCTTGGGACAGAACACCGGGGAGCTGTTTTTT. The encoded protein is CASSLGQNTGELFF.

This clone was recorded a few times. The gene calls are TRBV6-4 and TRBJ2-1; the match to TRBD2 covers 9 bases. The CDR3 has 13 residues. V dropped 5 bases and J dropped 9; count of bases not matched to a gene: 5. Germline V gene lookup returns CDR1 MRHNA and CDR2 SNTAGT. The CDR3 DNA reads TGTGCCAGCAGTCGTAAGCGGGAGGCTGAGCAGTTCTTC. Protein: CASSRKREAEQFF.

This chain links TRBV2 with TRBJ2-5; TRBD2 matches 7 bases. The germline V gene encodes CDR1 SNHLY and CDR2 FYNNEI. J was trimmed by 9 bases and V by 4 bases; bases with no gene match: 8. The CDR3 has 13 amino acids. This chain's CDR3 is CASSASGTMAQYF. The CDR3 nucleotides read TGTGCCAGCAGTGCGTCGGGGACTATGGCCCAGTACTTC.

The chain joins TRBV28 to TRBJ1-5; D is undetermined. CDR3 size: 15 residues. CDR1 MDHEN and CDR2 SYDVKM come from the germline V gene. V lost 5 bases to trimming and J lost 0 bases, with 11 bases between them. CDR3 sequence reads: CASSPIELSNQPQHF. Written as DNA, the CDR3 is TGTGCCAGCAGTCCGATCGAGCTTAGCAATCAGCCCCAGCATTTT.

The chain employs TRBV28 and TRBJ2-3; TRBD2 matches 7 bases. The germline V gene encodes CDR1 MDHEN and CDR2 SYDVKM. V was clipped by 2 bases and J by 7 bases; unmatched bases: 6. CDR3 length equals 14 residues. The CDR3 reads CASSLRGGRHTQYF. The CDR3 DNA reads as TGTGCCAGCAGTTTACGCGGGGGACGCCATACGCAGTATTTT.

The chain joins TRBV5-1 to TRBJ2-2, with 7 bases that match TRBD1. CDR3 size: 17 residues. Germline CDR1 reads SGHRS; CDR2 reads YFSETQ. The trim removed 5 bases at V and 0 bases at J, leaving 10 bases unmatched. The CDR3: CASSKRQGPTNTGELFF. The CDR3 bases are TGCGCCAGCAGTAAACGACAGGGCCCCACGAACACCGGGGAGCTGTTTTTT.

The rearrangement joins TRBV6-1 to TRBJ2-5; D gene ambiguous. V dropped 3 bases and J dropped 7 bases, with 12 bases sitting between them. CDR1 and CDR2 from the germline V gene are MNHNS and SASEGT. The CDR3 has 13 amino acids. CDR3 amino acids: CASSEDPQLTQYF. The CDR3 nucleotides are TGTGCCAGCAGTGAGGATCCTCAGCTGACCCAGTACTTC.

Of note for this clone: This is likely an artifact of a read error, given a far larger clone one base away. The identical CDR3 is also encoded by other nucleotide sequences in the sample. The chain joins TRBV7-8 to TRBJ2-7; unclear D gene. V was trimmed by 5 bases and J by 5 bases, leaving 13 bases between them. Germline V lookup: CDR1 SGHVS, CDR2 FQNEAQ. CDR3 length equals 13 residues. CDR3 loop: CASSLSSIHEQYF. Here the CDR3 DNA reads TGTGCCAGCAGCCTCTCTTCCATCCACGAGCAGTACTTC.

The chain combines TRBV19 with TRBJ2-7; D is unclear. The CDR3 is made up of 13 amino acids. The V and J ends lost 5 bases and 4 bases respectively, with 12 bases between them. Germline values: CDR1 LNHDA, CDR2 SQIVND (reference sequence). DNA for the CDR3: TGTGCCAGTAGTCGGCAGGCCTTTTACGAGCAGTACTTC. The encoded protein is CASSRQAFYEQYF.

The rearrangement uses TRBV30 and TRBJ2-3, with 14 bases identical to TRBD2. Germline trimming cut 3 bases from V and 10 bases from J; bases unmatched to any gene: 9. Germline V gene sequence: CDR1 GTSNPN, CDR2 SVGIG (reference sequence). The CDR3 sequence is 15 residues long. As DNA, the CDR3 is TGTGCCTGGAGAAGACTAGCGGGAGGGCCAGGGGCGCAGTATTTT. Protein product: CAWRRLAGGPGAQYF.

As for this clone: With a much larger clone just one base away, this may be a read error. The rearrangement joins TRBV10-2 to TRBJ2-7; D possibly corresponds to TRBD2 (5 bases). The J call is uncertain, as TRBJ2-5 better fits the DNA end. The germline V gene encodes CDR1 WSHSY and CDR2 SAAADI. This CDR3 comprises 15 residues. The CDR3 DNA reads as TGCGCCAGCAGTGAGTACCGGGGTGGTCGAGAGACCCAGTACTTC. Its protein is CASSEYRGGRETQYF.

This clone occurred many times. The V gene is TRBV7-3, the J gene TRBJ2-2; D is ambiguous. Trimming took off 5 bases at V and 5 bases at J, with 9 bases between the two ends. CDR3 length: 13 amino acids. In germline, CDR1 is SGHTA, CDR2 FQGTGA. CDR3 nucleotides: TGTGCCAGCAGCCCAGACCGTACCGGGGAGCTGTTTTTT. It codes for CASSPDRTGELFF.

The rearrangement joins TRBV7-6 to TRBJ2-5; 10 bases align to TRBD1. Gene TRBJ2-7 matches the end of the DNA better, so the J call may be wrong. CDR3 length equals 15 residues. Germline V gives CDR1 SGHVS, CDR2 FNYEAQ. Written as DNA, the CDR3 is TGTGCCAGCAGCTTAGCGTGGACAGGGGGGTCCGAGCAGTACTTC. This sequence encodes CASSLAWTGGSEQYF.

This clone showed up just once. The chain recombines TRBV30 with TRBJ2-1, with D possibly being TRBD1 (7 bases). Germline V gene data show CDR1 as GTSNPN and CDR2 as SVGIG (reference sequence). V dropped 6 bases and J dropped 4 bases, with 16 bases sitting between them. The CDR3 contains 14 residues. CDR3 nucleotides: TGTGCCTGCATCGGCGGGACAGCATACAATGAGCAGTTCTTC. It is translated as CACIGGTAYNEQFF. Full variable domain (rest looked up from reference TRBV30 and TRBJ2-1): SQTIHQWPATLVQPVGSPLSLECTVEGTSNPNLYWYRQAAGRGLQLLFYSVGIGQISSEVPQNLSASRPQDRQFILSSKKLLLSDSGFYLCACIGGTAYNEQFFGPGTRLTVL.